The 18 T cell receptor beta chains below all came from one sample that was sequenced in a study of blood T cell repertoires in COVID-19. Clones were sequenced by immunoSEQ multiplex PCR, and TCRdb holds only the in-frame ones, with some missing. The data hold some 320,000 clones, with 85% observed a single time. Sequencing input: peripheral blood. The origin of the receptors is a human donor in a cohort sampled during active COVID-19.

The chain joins TRBV7-8 to TRBJ2-2; TRBD1 matches at 8 bases. The CDR3 totals 16 residues. Germline CDR1 reads SGHVS; CDR2 reads FQNEAQ. V lost 1 base to trimming and J lost 1 base; unmatched junction nucleotides: 2. CDR3 in DNA: TGTGCCAGCAGCTTAGTCGACAGGGGGAACACCGGGGAGCTGTTTTTT. Protein product: CASSLVDRGNTGELFF.

This chain joins TRBV6-1 and TRBJ2-5; 8 bases align to TRBD2. The length of the CDR3 is 16 residues. Germline loops: CDR1 MNHNS, CDR2 SASEGT. V dropped 0 bases and J dropped 4; count of bases not matched to a gene: 7. CDR3: CASSEAGKGLGETQYF. The CDR3 bases are TGTGCCAGCAGTGAAGCGGGAAAGGGACTAGGAGAGACCCAGTACTTC.

This clone was found once. The genes are TRBV11-2 and TRBJ1-3; TRBD1 matches 7 bases. CDR3 length: 17 amino acids. CDR1 and CDR2 from the germline V gene are SGHAT and FQNNGV. The V and J ends lost 3 bases and 5 bases, in that order; junction bases with no gene match: 13. The CDR3: CASSFSSIRGRRNTIYF. The CDR3 DNA reads TGTGCCAGCAGCTTTTCGAGTATAAGGGGGCGAAGAAACACCATATATTTT.

CDR3 coding DNA: TGTGCCACCAGTGGTGAGGAGATTAACTATGGCTACACCTTC. Amino acid sequence: CATSGEEINYGYTF. This rearrangement joins TRBV24-1 to TRBJ1-2, with D unclear. V was shortened by 5 bases and J by 1 base, with 10 bases between the two germline ends. The CDR3 totals 14 residues. The germline CDR1 and CDR2 sequences are KGHDR and SFDVKD.

The CDR3 reads CASSSSSGGAYEQYF. As DNA, the CDR3 is TGCGCCAGCAGCTCTTCTAGCGGGGGGGCCTACGAGCAGTACTTC. The V call is TRBV5-1, the J call TRBJ2-7, with 12 bases fitting TRBD2. CDR1 is SGHRS, CDR2 YFSETQ, per germline. The CDR3 covers 15 residues. The V gene end was trimmed by 3 bases and the J gene end by 2 bases; junction bases not matched to a gene: 3.

The gene calls are TRBV2 and TRBJ2-3, with 11 nucleotides matching TRBD2. The CDR3 loop spans 15 amino acids. Per germline, CDR1 SNHLY and CDR2 FYNNEI. The V segment lost 5 bases and the J segment 4 bases; nucleotides outside the gene matches: 5. The CDR3 reads CASSNSGGAADTQYF. As DNA, the CDR3 is TGTGCCAGCAGTAATAGCGGGGGGGCCGCAGATACGCAGTATTTT.

The J gene is TRBJ2-3, the V gene TRBV10-1; 9 bases match TRBD1. The V gene end was trimmed by 7 bases and the J gene end by 4 bases; junction bases not matched to a gene: 9. The CDR3 runs to 15 residues. The germline gives CDR1 WNHNN, CDR2 SYGVQD (reference sequence). The CDR3 sequence is CASTPDRGKADTQYF. In DNA, the CDR3 is TGCGCCAGCACCCCGGACAGGGGAAAGGCAGATACGCAGTATTTT.

The rearrangement joins TRBV24-1 to TRBJ1-1; no firm D call. CDR1 KGHDR and CDR2 SFDVKD come from the germline V gene. With 7 bases removed from V and 7 bases from J, the gap between germline ends came to 15 bases. The CDR3 totals 13 residues. The CDR3 reads CATSGASVHEAFF. The DNA of the CDR3 is TGTGCCACCAGCGGTGCGTCCGTTCATGAAGCTTTCTTT.

This rearrangement joins TRBV10-2 to TRBJ2-2; D gene uncertain. Per the germline V gene, CDR1 is WSHSY and CDR2 is SAAADI. Trimming removed 7 bases at V and 6 bases at J, with 9 bases between. The CDR3 is made up of 12 amino acids. The CDR3 is CASIPTAGELFF. The DNA for the CDR3 is TGCGCCAGCATCCCAACGGCCGGGGAGCTGTTTTTT.

The rearrangement links TRBV11-1 to TRBJ2-7; 12 bases fit TRBD2. Germline V gene lookup returns CDR1 SGHAT and CDR2 FQDESV (reference sequence). Trimming cost V 5 bases and J 4 bases; bases outside gene matches: 6. This CDR3 contains 15 residues. The CDR3 region is CASSAGLAGSYEQYF. In DNA form, the CDR3 reads TGTGCCAGCAGCGCCGGACTAGCGGGATCGTACGAGCAGTACTTC.

The rearrangement joins TRBV7-6 to TRBJ2-3; perhaps TRBD2 as D (6 bases). CDR1 and CDR2 (germline): SGHVS, FNYEAQ. This CDR3 region has 15 residues. V lost 2 bases and J 1 base, leaving 10 bases between the germline ends. The CDR3, as DNA: TGTGCCAGCAGCTTACGGCGGGGCGGCACAGATACGCAGTATTTT. It specifies CASSLRRGGTDTQYF.

Only a few counts were recorded for this clone. The CDR3 sequence is CAISAGTGAYEQYF. The CDR3 bases are TGTGCCATCAGCGCCGGGACAGGGGCCTACGAGCAGTACTTC. The chain recombines TRBV10-3 with TRBJ2-7; TRBD1 agrees at 10 bases. The CDR3 has 14 residues. CDR1 ENHRY and CDR2 SYGVKD come from the germline V gene. V dropped 6 bases and J dropped 2; count of bases not matched to a gene: 4.

The V gene is TRBV21-1, the J gene TRBJ1-4. TRBV21-1 is described as a pseudogene. CDR3 size: 16 residues. The CDR3 sequence: CASSPLGCTTNEKLFF. Written as DNA, the CDR3 is TGTGCCAGCAGCCCTCTAGGATGTACAACTAATGAAAAACTGTTTTTT.

Written as DNA, the CDR3 is TGTGCCAGCAGTCTCATGGGCCCTAGCACAGATACGCAGTATTTT. Encoded protein: CASSLMGPSTDTQYF. The rearrangement links TRBV2 to TRBJ2-3; D remains ambiguous. The germline V gene encodes CDR1 SNHLY and CDR2 FYNNEI. The CDR3 extends over 15 amino acids. V lost 5 bases, J lost 0 bases, and 12 bases lay in between.

The rearrangement uses TRBV18 and TRBJ1-5, with 8 bases matching TRBD1. This CDR3 has 15 amino acids. The V segment lost 3 bases and the J segment 6 bases; nucleotides outside the gene matches: 7. Per the germline V gene, CDR1 is KGHSH and CDR2 is LQKENI. The CDR3 reads CASSPGQERSQPQHF. CDR3 bases: TGTGCCAGCTCACCGGGACAGGAGAGGAGTCAGCCCCAGCATTTT. The full variable domain, completed using reference TRBV18 and TRBJ1-5, is NAGVMQNPRHLVRRRGQEARLRCSPMKGHSHVYWYRQLPEEGLKFMVYLQKENIIDESGMPKERFSAEFPKEGPSILRIQQVVRGDSAAYFCASSPGQERSQPQHFGDGTRLSIL.

This rearrangement joins TRBV6-5 to TRBJ2-4; D possibly corresponds to TRBD1 (6 bases). This CDR3 comprises 14 residues. Germline values: CDR1 MNHEY, CDR2 SVGAGI. The V and J ends lost 7 bases and 0 bases respectively, with 10 bases between them. This CDR3 reads CASNSGVAKNIQYF. CDR3 nucleotide sequence: TGTGCCAGCAACTCAGGGGTAGCCAAAAACATTCAGTACTTC.

This clone showed up just once. The chain links TRBV3-1 (or the pseudogene TRBV3-2) to TRBJ1-1, with D unresolved. Trimming left V 4 bases short and J 1 base short, with 10 bases between. CDR1 is LGHDT, CDR2 YNNKEL, per germline (reference sequence). The CDR3 has 14 residues. As DNA, the CDR3 is TGTGCCAGCAGCCTCCCGGCGGGGAACACTGAAGCTTTCTTT. Protein: CASSLPAGNTEAFF.

The V gene is TRBV3-1 (or the pseudogene TRBV3-2), the J gene TRBJ2-7; D not resolved. The V end was cut by 1 base, the J end by 0 bases, with 13 bases between. This CDR3 contains 16 residues. Germline values: CDR1 LGHDT, CDR2 YNNKEL (reference sequence). DNA for the CDR3: TGTGCCAGCAGCCAAGTGCATACTACTAACTCCTACGAGCAGTACTTC. It is translated as CASSQVHTTNSYEQYF.